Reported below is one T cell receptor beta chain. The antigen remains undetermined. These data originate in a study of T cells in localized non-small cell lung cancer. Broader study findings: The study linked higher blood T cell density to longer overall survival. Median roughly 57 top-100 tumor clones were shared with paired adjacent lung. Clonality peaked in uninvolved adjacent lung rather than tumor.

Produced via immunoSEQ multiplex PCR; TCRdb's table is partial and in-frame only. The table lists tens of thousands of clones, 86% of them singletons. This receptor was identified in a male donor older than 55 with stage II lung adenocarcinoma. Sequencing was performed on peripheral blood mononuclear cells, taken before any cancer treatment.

The DNA of the CDR3 is TGTGCCAGCAGCTTGGGGACGGGAAGCTCCTACAATGAGCAGTTCTTC. It is translated as CASSLGTGSSYNEQFF. The rearrangement links TRBV5-6 to TRBJ2-1, with TRBD2 as a possible D gene (5 bases). With 0 bases removed from V and 0 bases from J, the gap between germline ends came to 10 bases. The CDR3 is made up of 16 amino acids. Germline loops: CDR1 SGHDT, CDR2 YYEEEE.